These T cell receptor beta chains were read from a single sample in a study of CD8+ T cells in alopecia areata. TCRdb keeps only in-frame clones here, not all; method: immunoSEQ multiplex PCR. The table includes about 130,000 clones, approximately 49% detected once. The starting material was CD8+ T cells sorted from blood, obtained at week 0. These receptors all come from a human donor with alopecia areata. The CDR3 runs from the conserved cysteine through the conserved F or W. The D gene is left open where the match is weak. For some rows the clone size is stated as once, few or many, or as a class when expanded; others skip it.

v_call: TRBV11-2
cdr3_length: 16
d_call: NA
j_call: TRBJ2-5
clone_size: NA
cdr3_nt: TGTGCCAGCAGCTCACAACCTCGGGACGGCCAAGAGACCCAGTACTTC
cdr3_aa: CASSSQPRDGQETQYF

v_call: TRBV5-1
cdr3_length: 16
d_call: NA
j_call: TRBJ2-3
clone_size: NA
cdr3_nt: TGCGCCAGCAGCTTGGATGGACAGATCTCACCGGATACGCAGTATTTT
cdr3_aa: CASSLDGQISPDTQYF

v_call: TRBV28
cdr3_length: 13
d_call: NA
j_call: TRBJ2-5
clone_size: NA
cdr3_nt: TGTGCCAGCAAGGACCAAAGTGGGGAGACCCAGTACTTC
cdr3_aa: CASKDQSGETQYF

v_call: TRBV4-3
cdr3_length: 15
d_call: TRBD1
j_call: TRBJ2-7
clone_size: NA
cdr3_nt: TGCGCCAGCAGCCAAGATAGTGAGGGGGCGAGGGAGCAGTACTTC
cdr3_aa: CASSQDSEGAREQYF

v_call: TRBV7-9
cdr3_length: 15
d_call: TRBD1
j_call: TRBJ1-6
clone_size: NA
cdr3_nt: TGTGCCAGCAGCCTATCGACAGGGGGTGGTTCACCCCTCCACTTT
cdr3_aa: CASSLSTGGGSPLHF

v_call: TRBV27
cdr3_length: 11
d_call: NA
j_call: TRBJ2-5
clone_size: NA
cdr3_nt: TGTGCCAGCAGTTTTCGAGAGACCCAGTACTTC
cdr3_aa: CASSFRETQYF

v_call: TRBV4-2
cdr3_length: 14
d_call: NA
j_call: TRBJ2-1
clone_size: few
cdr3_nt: TGTGCCAGCAGCCCAGTAGACGGGTACAATGAGCAGTTCTTC
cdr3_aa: CASSPVDGYNEQFF

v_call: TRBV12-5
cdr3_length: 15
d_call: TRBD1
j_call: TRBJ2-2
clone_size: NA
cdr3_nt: TGTGCTAGTGGTTTGGCGGGACAGCCTGACGGGGAGCTGTTTTTT
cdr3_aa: CASGLAGQPDGELFF

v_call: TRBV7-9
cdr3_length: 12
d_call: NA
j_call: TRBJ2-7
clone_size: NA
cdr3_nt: TGTGCCAGCAGCCCTACGAGTATCGAGCAGTACTTC
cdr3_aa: CASSPTSIEQYF

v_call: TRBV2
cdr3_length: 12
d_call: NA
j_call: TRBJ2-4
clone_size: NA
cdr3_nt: TGTGCCAGCCAGGGCTCCAAAAACATTCAGTACTTC
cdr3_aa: CASQGSKNIQYF

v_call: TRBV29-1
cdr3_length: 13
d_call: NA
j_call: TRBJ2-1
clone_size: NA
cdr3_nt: TGCAGCGTTATGGCAGGCCTTCAGAATGAGCAGTTCTTC
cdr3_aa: CSVMAGLQNEQFF

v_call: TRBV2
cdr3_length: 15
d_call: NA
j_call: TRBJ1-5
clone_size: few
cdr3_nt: TGTGCCAGCACCCTCACAGACGGACAGCCCGAGCCCCAGCATTTT
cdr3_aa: CASTLTDGQPEPQHF

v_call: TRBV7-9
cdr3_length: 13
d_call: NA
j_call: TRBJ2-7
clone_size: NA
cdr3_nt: TGTGCCAGCAGCTTCCAGGGTCCCTACGAGCAGTACTTC
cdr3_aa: CASSFQGPYEQYF

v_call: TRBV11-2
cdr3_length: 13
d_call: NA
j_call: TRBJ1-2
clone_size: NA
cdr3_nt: TGTGCCAGCAGCACCGAGAGGGGCTATGGCTACACCTTC
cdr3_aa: CASSTERGYGYTF

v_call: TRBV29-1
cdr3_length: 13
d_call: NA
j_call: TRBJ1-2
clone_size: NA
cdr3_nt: TGCAGCGTTGTGTGGACTTCTAACTATGGCTACACCTTC
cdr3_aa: CSVVWTSNYGYTF

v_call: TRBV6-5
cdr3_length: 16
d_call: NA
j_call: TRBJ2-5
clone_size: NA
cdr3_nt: TGTGCCAGCAGTTCCCCCCTGGAAACAGCACCTGAGACCCAGTACTTC
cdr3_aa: CASSSPLETAPETQYF

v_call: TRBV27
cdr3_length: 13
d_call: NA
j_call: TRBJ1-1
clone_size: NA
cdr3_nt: TGTGCCAGCAGTTTATATCGGACAACTGAAGCTTTCTTT
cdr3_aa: CASSLYRTTEAFF

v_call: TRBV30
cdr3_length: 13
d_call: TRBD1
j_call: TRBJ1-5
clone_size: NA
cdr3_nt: TGTGCCTGGAGTGCACAGGGGGGACAGCCCCAGCATTTT
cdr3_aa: CAWSAQGGQPQHF

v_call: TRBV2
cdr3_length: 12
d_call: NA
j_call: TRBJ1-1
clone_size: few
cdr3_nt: TGTGCCAGCAGTGACGAAGGCCCCAACGCTTTCTTT
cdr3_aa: CASSDEGPNAFF

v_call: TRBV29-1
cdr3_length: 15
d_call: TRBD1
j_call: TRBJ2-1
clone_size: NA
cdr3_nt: TGCAGCGCGATGATCCGGGACAGCTCCTACAATGAGCAGTTCTTC
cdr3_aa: CSAMIRDSSYNEQFF

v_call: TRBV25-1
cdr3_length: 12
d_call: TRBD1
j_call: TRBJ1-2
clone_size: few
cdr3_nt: TGTGCCAGCTTGGGACAGGGTAGCGGCTACACCTTC
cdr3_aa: CASLGQGSGYTF

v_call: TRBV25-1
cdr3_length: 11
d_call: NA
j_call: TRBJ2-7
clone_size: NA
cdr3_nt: TGTGCCAGCAGAAGGGGCGGTGAGCAGTACTTC
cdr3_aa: CASRRGGEQYF

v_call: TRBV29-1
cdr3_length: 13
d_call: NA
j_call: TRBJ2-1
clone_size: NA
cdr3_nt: TGCAGCGTTGCAACGGGAATATACAATGAGCAGTTCTTC
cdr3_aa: CSVATGIYNEQFF

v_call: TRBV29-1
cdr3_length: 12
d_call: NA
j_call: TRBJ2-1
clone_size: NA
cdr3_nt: TGCAGCGTTGTGCGTGGGGGCGATGAGCAGTTCTTC
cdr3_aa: CSVVRGGDEQFF

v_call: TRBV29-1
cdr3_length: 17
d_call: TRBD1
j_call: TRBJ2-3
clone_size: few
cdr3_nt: TGCAGCGTTGAAGATTCAGTAGACAGGGGCATGACAGATACGCAGTATTTT
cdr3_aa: CSVEDSVDRGMTDTQYF

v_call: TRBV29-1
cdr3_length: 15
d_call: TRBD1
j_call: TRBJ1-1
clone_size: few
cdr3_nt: TGCAGCGTTGAGGGACAGGGGATCGCGAACACTGAAGCTTTCTTT
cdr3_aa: CSVEGQGIANTEAFF

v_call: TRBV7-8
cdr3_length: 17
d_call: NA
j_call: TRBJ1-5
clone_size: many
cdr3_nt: TGTGCCAGCAGCTTGACCGCTATTGTAAATGTGAATCAGCCCCAGCATTTT
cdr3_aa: CASSLTAIVNVNQPQHF

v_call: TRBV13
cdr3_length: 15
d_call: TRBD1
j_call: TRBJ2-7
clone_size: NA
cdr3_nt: TGTGCCAGCAGCTCTACTGGGACAGGGGTTCGCGAGCAGTACTTC
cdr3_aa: CASSSTGTGVREQYF

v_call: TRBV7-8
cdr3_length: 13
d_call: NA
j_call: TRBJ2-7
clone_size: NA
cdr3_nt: TGTGCCAGCAGCTGGAACGGGGACTACGAGCAGTACTTC
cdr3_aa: CASSWNGDYEQYF

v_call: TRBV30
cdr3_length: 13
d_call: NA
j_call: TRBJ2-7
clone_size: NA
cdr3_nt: TGTGCCTGGAGTATAGGGGGCTCCTACGAGCAGTACTTC
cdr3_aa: CAWSIGGSYEQYF

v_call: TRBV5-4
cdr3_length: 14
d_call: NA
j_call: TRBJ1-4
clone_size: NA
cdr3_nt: TGTGCCAGTAGCAAGGACGGGAGCTATGAAAAACTGTTTTTT
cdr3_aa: CASSKDGSYEKLFF

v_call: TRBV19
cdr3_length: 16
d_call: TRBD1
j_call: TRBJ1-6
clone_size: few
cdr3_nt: TGTGCCAGTAGTATAAGTTGGACAGGGGACAATTCACCCCTCCACTTT
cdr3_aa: CASSISWTGDNSPLHF

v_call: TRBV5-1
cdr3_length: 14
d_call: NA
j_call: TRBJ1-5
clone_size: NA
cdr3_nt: TGCGCCAGCAGCTTGTTGGGGGGACAAGAGCCCCAGCATTTT
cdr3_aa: CASSLLGGQEPQHF

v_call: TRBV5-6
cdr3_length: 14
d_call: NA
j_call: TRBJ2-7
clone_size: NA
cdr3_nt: TGTGCCAGCAGCTTGGGAGGGGTACCCTACGAGCAGTACTTC
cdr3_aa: CASSLGGVPYEQYF

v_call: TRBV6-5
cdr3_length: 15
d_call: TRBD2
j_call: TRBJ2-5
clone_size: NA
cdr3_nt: TGTGCCAGCAGTTACGATCGGGGGGGCCAAGAGACCCAGTACTTC
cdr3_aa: CASSYDRGGQETQYF

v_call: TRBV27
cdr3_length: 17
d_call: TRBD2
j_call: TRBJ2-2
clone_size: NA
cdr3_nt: TGTGCCAGCAGTTTATTGGCTAGCGGGGGGACTAACGGGGAGCTGTTTTTT
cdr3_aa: CASSLLASGGTNGELFF

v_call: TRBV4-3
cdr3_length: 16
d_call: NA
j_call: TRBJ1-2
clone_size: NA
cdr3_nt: TGCGCCAGCAGCCAGCGGAATCGAGGTTTTAACTATGGCTACACCTTC
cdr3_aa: CASSQRNRGFNYGYTF

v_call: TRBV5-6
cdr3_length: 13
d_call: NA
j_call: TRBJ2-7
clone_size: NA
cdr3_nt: TGTGCCAGCAGCTTCCCCGGGGCATACGAGCAGTACTTC
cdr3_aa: CASSFPGAYEQYF

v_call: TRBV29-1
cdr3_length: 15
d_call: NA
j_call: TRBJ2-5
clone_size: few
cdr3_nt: TGCAGCGTTGGCCCGGGGGGCACCGACCAAGAGACCCAGTACTTC
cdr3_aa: CSVGPGGTDQETQYF

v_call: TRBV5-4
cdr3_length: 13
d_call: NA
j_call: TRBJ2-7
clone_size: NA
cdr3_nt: TGTGCCAGCAGCTTTGGAGAGGGGTACGAGCAGTACTTC
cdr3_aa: CASSFGEGYEQYF

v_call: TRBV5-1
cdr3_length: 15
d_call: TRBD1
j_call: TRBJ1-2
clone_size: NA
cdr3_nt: TGCGCCAGCAGCTTCCGGACAGGCCTACTCTATGGCTACACCTTC
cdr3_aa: CASSFRTGLLYGYTF

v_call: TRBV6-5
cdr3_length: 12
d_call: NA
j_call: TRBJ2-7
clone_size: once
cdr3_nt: TGTGCCAGCAGTGGATCGGGCTACGAGCAGTACTTC
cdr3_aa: CASSGSGYEQYF

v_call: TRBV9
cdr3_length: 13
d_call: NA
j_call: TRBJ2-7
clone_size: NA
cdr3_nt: TGTGCCAGCAGTCCGAGGCCTTCCTACGAGCAGTACTTC
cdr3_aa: CASSPRPSYEQYF

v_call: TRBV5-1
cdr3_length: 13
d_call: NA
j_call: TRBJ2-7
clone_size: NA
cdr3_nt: TGCGCCAGCAGTACTACAGCCTCCTACGAGCAGTACTTC
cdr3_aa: CASSTTASYEQYF

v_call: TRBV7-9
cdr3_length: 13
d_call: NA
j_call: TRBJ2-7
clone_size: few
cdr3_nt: TGTGCCAGCAGCTTCCCGGGGTCCTACGAGCAGTACTTC
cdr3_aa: CASSFPGSYEQYF

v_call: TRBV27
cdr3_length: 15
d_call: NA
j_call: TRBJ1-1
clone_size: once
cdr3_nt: TGTGCCAGCAGTTTAATTGGGGCTTTAGGGACTGAAGCTTTCTTT
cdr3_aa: CASSLIGALGTEAFF

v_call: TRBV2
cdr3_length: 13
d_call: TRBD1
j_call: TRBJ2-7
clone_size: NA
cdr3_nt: TGTGCCAGCAGTGAAAGACAGGGCTACGAGCAGTACTTC
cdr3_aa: CASSERQGYEQYF

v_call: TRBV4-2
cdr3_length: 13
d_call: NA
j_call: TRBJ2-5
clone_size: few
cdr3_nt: TGTGCCAGCAGCCAAGACCCAGAAGAGACCCAGTACTTC
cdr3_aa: CASSQDPEETQYF

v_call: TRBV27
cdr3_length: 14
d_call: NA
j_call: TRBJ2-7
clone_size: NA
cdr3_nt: TGTGCCAGCAGTTCACTAGGGACCTCCCACGAGCAGTACTTC
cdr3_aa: CASSSLGTSHEQYF

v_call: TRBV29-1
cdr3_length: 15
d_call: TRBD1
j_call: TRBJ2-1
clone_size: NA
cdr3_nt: TGCAGCGTTGAATTAGCCGGACAGGGAGACAATGAGCAGTTCTTC
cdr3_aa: CSVELAGQGDNEQFF

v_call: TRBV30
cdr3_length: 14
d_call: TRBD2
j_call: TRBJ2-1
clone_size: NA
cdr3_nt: TGTGCCTGGAGTAACGGAGCGGGGGGCAATGAGCAGTTCTTC
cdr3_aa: CAWSNGAGGNEQFF

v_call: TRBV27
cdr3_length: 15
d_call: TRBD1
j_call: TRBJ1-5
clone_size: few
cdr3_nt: TGTGCCAGCAGTCCCGGGACAGAACACAATCAGCCCCAGCATTTT
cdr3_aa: CASSPGTEHNQPQHF

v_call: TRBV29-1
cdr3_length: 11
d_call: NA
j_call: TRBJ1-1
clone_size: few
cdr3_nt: TGCAGCGCCCCCCGAGGGATTGAAGCTTTCTTT
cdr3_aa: CSAPRGIEAFF

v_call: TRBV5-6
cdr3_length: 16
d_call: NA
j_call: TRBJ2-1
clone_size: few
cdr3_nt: TGTGCCAGCAGTTTTGGGTGGGGCAGCTCCTACAATGAGCAGTTCTTC
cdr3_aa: CASSFGWGSSYNEQFF

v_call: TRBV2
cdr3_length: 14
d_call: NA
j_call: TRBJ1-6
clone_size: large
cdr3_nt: TGTGCCAGCAGTGGACAGCCCGCCGGTGACCCCCTCCACTTT
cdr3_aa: CASSGQPAGDPLHF

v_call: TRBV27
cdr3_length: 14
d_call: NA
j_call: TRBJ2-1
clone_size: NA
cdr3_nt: TGTGCCAGCAGTTTCCAGTGGTCCTACAATGAGCAGTTCTTC
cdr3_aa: CASSFQWSYNEQFF

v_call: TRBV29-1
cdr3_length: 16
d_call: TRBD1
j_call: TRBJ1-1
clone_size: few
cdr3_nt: TGCAGCGTTGAAAGGGTAACAGGGGGTCTGAACACTGAAGCTTTCTTT
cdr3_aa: CSVERVTGGLNTEAFF

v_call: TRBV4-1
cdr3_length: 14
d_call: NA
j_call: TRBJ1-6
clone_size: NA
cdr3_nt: TGCGCCAGCAGCCAAGGGGCAGGGAATTCACCCCTCCACTTT
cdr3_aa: CASSQGAGNSPLHF

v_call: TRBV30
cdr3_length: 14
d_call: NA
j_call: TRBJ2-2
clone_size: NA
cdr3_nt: TGTGCCTGGAGGAACGAACAGGGTACCGGGGAGCTGTTTTTT
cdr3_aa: CAWRNEQGTGELFF

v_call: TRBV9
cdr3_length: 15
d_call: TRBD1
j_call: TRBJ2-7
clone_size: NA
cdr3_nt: TGTGCCAGCAGCGTAGGGGACAGTGGCCGCTACGAGCAGTACTTC
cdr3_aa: CASSVGDSGRYEQYF